These 17 T cell receptor beta chains were all obtained from the same sample, sequenced in a study of T-cell memory formation after mild COVID-19. TCRdb recomputed calls from the 5' RACE reads with MiXCR, one row per CDR3 protein. The repertoire consists of roughly 86,000 distinct CDR3 sequences, with over 13% occurring once and the leading ten covering roughly two fifths. Sequencing was performed on PBMCs or a T cell subset sorted from them (not recorded which). Receptors were obtained from a man aged 18 to 30 who had mild COVID-19 (a few samples of this study predate the infection). Cell type and time point are not known.

A few counts support this clonotype. The chain links TRBV20-1 to TRBJ2-4, with a weak D call TRBD1 (5 bases). Germline V gene data show CDR1 as DFQATT and CDR2 as SNEGSKA (reference sequence). V was cut by 4 bases and J by 0 bases, with 10 bases left in between. This CDR3 is 14 amino acids long. For the CDR3, the DNA is TGCAGTGCTAAGACAGATTTAGCCAAAAACATTCAGTACTTC. Translating gives CSAKTDLAKNIQYF.

This clonotype was detected ten times or more. The V call is TRBV6-5, the J call TRBJ1-6, with 8 nucleotides matching TRBD1. The CDR3 is 15 amino acids. V lost 6 bases, J lost 12 bases, and 13 bases stayed unmatched. Germline V gives CDR1 MNHEY, CDR2 SVGAGI. CDR3: CASRPDREVRGPLHF. Here the CDR3 DNA reads TGTGCCAGCAGACCGGACAGGGAGGTTCGGGGACCCCTCCACTTT.

This clonotype has only a few counts. The chain employs TRBV7-9 and TRBJ2-7, with D perhaps matching TRBD2 (5 bases). CDR1 SEHNR and CDR2 FQNEAQ come from the germline V gene (reference sequence). With 4 bases removed from V and 6 bases from J, the gap between germline ends came to 7 bases. The CDR3 has 11 residues. The DNA of the CDR3 is TGTGCCAGCAGCTCCGAGGGCGAGCAGTACGTC. It is translated as CASSSEGEQYV.

This clonotype came up many times. The chain joins TRBV6-5 to TRBJ2-1, with D possibly TRBD2 on 5 matching bases. The CDR3 is 13 amino acids. V lost 6 bases and J lost 0, with 6 bases in between. CDR1 is MNHEY, CDR2 SVGAGI, per germline. The DNA for the CDR3 is TGTGCCAGCAGCACTAGCTCCTACAATGAGCAGTTCTTC. Translating gives CASSTSSYNEQFF.

The rearrangement uses TRBV6-2 or TRBV6-3 and TRBJ2-7; D is unclear. Trimming shortened V by 8 bases and J by 2 bases, and 13 bases separated the two germline ends. The CDR3 extends over 13 amino acids. Germline loops: CDR1 MNHEY, CDR2 SVGEGT. The CDR3 here is CASGGLLAYEQYV. CDR3 nucleotide sequence: TGTGCCAGCGGTGGCCTTCTTGCCTACGAGCAGTACGTC.

The chain recombines TRBV18 with TRBJ2-3; TRBD2 matches at 7 bases. Germline CDR1 and CDR2: KGHSH and LQKENI. Trimming took 4 bases from V and 5 from J; bases not matched to a gene: 3. This CDR3 has 13 residues. DNA for the CDR3: TGTGCCAGCTCACGGAAGCGGGAAGATACGCAGTATTTT. Amino acid sequence: CASSRKREDTQYF.

This clonotype has a handful of counts. The chain recombines TRBV4-3 with TRBJ1-5; D remains unclear. V was pared by 0 bases and J by 5 bases, with 8 bases between. The CDR3 is made up of 14 amino acids. Germline V gene data show CDR1 as LGHNA and CDR2 as YSLEER. The CDR3 region has the DNA TGCGCCAGCAGCCAAGATCCCGTCGATCAGCCCCAGCATTTT. It translates to CASSQDPVDQPQHF.

The DNA for the CDR3 is TGCAGTGCTCGGGGACAGGGTGAGGACTATGGCTACACCTTC. This sequence encodes CSARGQGEDYGYTF. The V and J genes are TRBV20-1 and TRBJ1-2; the match to TRBD1 covers 9 bases. Germline CDR1 and CDR2: DFQATT and SNEGSKA (reference sequence). The length of the CDR3 is 14 residues. The trim removed 5 bases at V and 3 bases at J, leaving 7 bases unmatched.

This clonotype occurred a few times. The gene calls are TRBV12-3 or TRBV12-4 and TRBJ2-7; possibly TRBD1 or TRBD2 for D (6 bases each). Trimming took off 5 bases at V and 3 bases at J, with 14 bases between the two ends. The CDR3 totals 14 residues. The CDR3 nucleotides are TGTGCCAGCAGTCTCGGGGGCCTAGGCTACGAGCAGTACTTC. Translated, it gives CASSLGGLGYEQYF.

The CDR3 coding sequence is TGTGCCAGCAGCCAGAGCCAAACAGGGGGTGGTGAGACCCAGTACTTC. It yields the protein CASSQSQTGGGETQYF. The gene calls are TRBV7-6 and TRBJ2-5; 8 bases match TRBD1. This CDR3 region has 16 residues. V shed 5 bases, J shed 5 bases, and the junction held 13 bases outside the gene matches. The germline V gene has CDR1 SGHVS and CDR2 FNYEAQ.

The chain carries TRBV6-2 or TRBV6-3 and TRBJ1-1; 7 nucleotides match TRBD1. The CDR3 length is 15 residues. Germline CDR1 and CDR2: MNHEY and SVGEGT. V shed 5 bases, J shed 4 bases, and the junction held 10 bases outside the gene matches. In DNA, the CDR3 is TGTGCCAGCAGTGGGGCCCAGGGGGTGTTCACTGAAGCTTTCTTT. Translation: CASSGAQGVFTEAFF.

This rearrangement joins TRBV5-1 to TRBJ2-4; 10 nucleotides agree with TRBD1. The J segment lost 0 bases and the V segment lost 0 bases, leaving 24 bases of the junction unmatched. Looked up from germline, CDR1 is SGHRS and CDR2 is YFSETQ. The CDR3 sequence is 24 residues long. The CDR3 bases are TGCGCCAGCAGCTTGGTGGCTGACAGGGGGCCGCTCCATCACACCGGTCTAGCCAAAAACATTCAGTACTTC. This gives the protein CASSLVADRGPLHHTGLAKNIQYF.

This clonotype was counted only a few times. The J gene is TRBJ1-2, the V gene TRBV21-1; TRBD1 reflects the table's D call only, with no check against the DNA. TRBV21-1 constitutes a pseudogene. The CDR3 contains 12 residues. CDR3 in amino acids: CASRGSSYGYTF. In nucleotides, the CDR3 is TGTGCCAGCCGGGGGTCGAGCTATGGCTACACCTTC.

The chain is built from TRBV5-1 and TRBJ1-5; 10 bases are a match to TRBD1. V dropped 5 bases and J dropped 5; count of bases not matched to a gene: 7. This CDR3 has 15 amino acids. The germline CDR1 and CDR2 sequences are SGHRS and YFSETQ. The CDR3 loop is CASSQGTGEDQPQHF. CDR3 bases: TGCGCCAGCAGTCAGGGGACAGGGGAGGATCAGCCCCAGCATTTT.

The chain employs TRBV29-1 and TRBJ2-7, with 9 bases aligning to TRBD2. The CDR3 spans 13 residues. Germline V CDR1 and CDR2: SQVTM, ANQGSEA. V shed 7 bases and J 7 bases; nucleotides not matched to a gene: 11. The CDR3 is CSAMTSGGEEQYF. The CDR3 coding sequence is TGCAGCGCCATGACTAGCGGAGGAGAAGAGCAGTACTTC.

This chain joins TRBV7-9 and TRBJ2-3; D gene uncertain. Deletions cut 3 bases from V and 10 bases from J, with 14 bases between. The CDR3 spans 13 residues. Germline-derived CDR1 and CDR2 are SEHNR and FQNEAQ (reference sequence). CDR3 sequence reads: CASSLGWQNAQYF. In nucleotides, the CDR3 is TGTGCCAGCAGCTTGGGCTGGCAGAATGCGCAGTATTTT.

CDR3 protein: CATSASVGPLSYNEQFF. The CDR3 DNA follows: TGTGCCACCAGTGCCTCCGTTGGGCCGCTTTCCTACAATGAGCAGTTCTTC. This chain joins TRBV24-1 and TRBJ2-1; the D is unclear. This CDR3 is built from 17 residues. V lost 5 bases and J 1 base, leaving 17 bases between the germline ends. Germline values: CDR1 KGHDR, CDR2 SFDVKD.